These 13 T cell receptor beta chains came from one sample sequenced in a study of shared T cell receptors in the human thymus. The repertoire was sequenced with immunoSEQ multiplex PCR; TCRdb's copy has only in-frame clones and lacks some. The sample shows 720,000 or so clones, 80% to 90% of them seen only once. In addition, the sample was reused for a study of human thymus T cells.

Sequenced sample: thymocytes. The receptors were sampled from a girl less than two years old with a congenital heart defect.

J is TRBJ1-3 and V is TRBV28; D unclear. Germline CDR1 reads MDHEN; CDR2 reads SYDVKM. CDR3 length: 15 amino acids. Trimming shortened V by 3 bases and J by 0 bases, and 9 bases separated the two germline ends. This CDR3 is CASSFEGCSGNTIYF. In nucleotides, the CDR3 is TGTGCCAGCAGTTTCGAGGGTTGCTCTGGAAACACCATATATTTT.

The table lists this clone with a count of one. The CDR3 reads CASSEAPGVATNEKLFF. CDR3 sequence (DNA): TGTGCCAGCAGTGAAGCCCCAGGGGTTGCAACTAATGAAAAACTGTTTTTT. The rearrangement joins TRBV6-1 to TRBJ1-4, with a weak D call TRBD1 (6 bases). The CDR3 contains 17 residues. Germline V lookup: CDR1 MNHNS, CDR2 SASEGT. V gave up 0 bases and J gave up 0 bases, with 11 bases separating them.

This chain joins TRBV19 and TRBJ1-2, with D perhaps matching TRBD1 (5 bases). Germline lookup yields CDR1 LNHDA and CDR2 SQIVND (reference sequence). The V end lost 7 bases, the J end lost 6 bases, and 12 bases lay between the germline ends. This CDR3 contains 12 residues. The CDR3 DNA reads TGTGCCAGTACTAGGGGAATCCATGGCTACACCTTC. Amino acids: CASTRGIHGYTF.

The rearrangement uses TRBV5-1 and TRBJ2-1, with a possible D match to TRBD2 (5 bases). This CDR3 contains 16 residues. From germline, CDR1 is SGHRS and CDR2 YFSETQ. V was pared by 0 bases and J by 0 bases, with 10 bases between. The CDR3 DNA sequence: TGCGCCAGCAGCTTGGAGAGGGTGCGCTCCTACAATGAGCAGTTCTTC. Residues: CASSLERVRSYNEQFF.

The chain links TRBV11-1 to TRBJ2-3, with 10 bases lining up with TRBD1. The CDR3 has 17 amino acids. The trim removed 5 bases at V and 3 bases at J, leaving 11 bases unmatched. Germline V CDR1 and CDR2: SGHAT, FQDESV (reference sequence). CDR3 bases: TGTGCCAGCAGCCCCGAGGGTCCGGGACAGGGGACAGATACGCAGTATTTT. It is translated as CASSPEGPGQGTDTQYF.

The gene calls are TRBV7-9 and TRBJ1-1; D unresolved. The ends were cut back, 7 bases at V and 7 bases at J, with 19 bases in the middle. There are 14 residues in the CDR3. Germline loops: CDR1 SEHNR, CDR2 FQNEAQ (reference sequence). The CDR3 region is CASNHEVPTNEAFF. The CDR3 region has the DNA TGTGCCAGCAACCACGAAGTTCCAACAAATGAAGCTTTCTTT. The whole variable domain, remainder taken from reference TRBV7-9 and TRBJ1-1, is DTGVSQNPRHKITKRGQNVTFRCDPISEHNRLYWYRQTLGQGPEFLTYFQNEAQLEKSRLLSDRFSAERPKGSFSTLEIQRTEQGDSAMYLCASNHEVPTNEAFFGQGTRLTVV.

Here the CDR3 DNA reads TGTGCCAGTCCGGAGGGACTAGCGGGGGACACAGATACGCAGTATTTT. Translating it yields CASPEGLAGDTDTQYF. This sequence joins TRBV7-2 and TRBJ2-3, with TRBD2 identical over 14 bases. The CDR3 totals 16 residues. V lost 9 bases, J lost 2 bases, and 7 bases stayed unmatched. CDR1 is SGHTA, CDR2 FQGNSA, per germline. The entire variable domain, with the rest obtained from reference TRBV7-2 and TRBJ2-3, is as follows: GAGVSQSPSNKVTEKGKDVELRCDPISGHTALYWYRQSLGQGLEFLIYFQGNSAPDKSGLPSDRFSAERTGGSVSTLTIQRTQQEDSAVYLCASPEGLAGDTDTQYFGPGTRLTVL.

The chain combines TRBV14 with TRBJ1-2, with D unclear. Trimming removed 0 bases from V and 1 base from J, with 12 bases in between. Germline V gene data show CDR1 as SGHDN and CDR2 as FVKESK. The CDR3 spans 16 residues. The CDR3 coding sequence is TGTGCCAGCAGCCAAGATCGAACAGCCCTTAACTATGGCTACACCTTC. Residues: CASSQDRTALNYGYTF.

V gene TRBV5-1 combines with J gene TRBJ1-3; tentative D call: TRBD1 (5 bases). The V and J ends lost 4 bases and 0 bases respectively, with 11 bases between them. The CDR3 spans 15 residues. Germline values: CDR1 SGHRS, CDR2 YFSETQ. This CDR3 reads CASSRDSYSGNTIYF. CDR3 nucleotides: TGCGCCAGCAGCCGTGACAGCTACTCTGGAAACACCATATATTTT.

In regard to this clone: Within the sample, other DNA sequences also encode this same CDR3. The chain links TRBV20-1 to TRBJ1-1, with TRBD1 as a possible D gene (6 bases). The CDR3 loop spans 10 amino acids. The germline V gene has CDR1 DFQATT and CDR2 SNEGSKA (reference sequence). Deletions cut 6 bases from V and 4 bases from J, with 6 bases between. This CDR3 is CSAGGTEAFF. The CDR3 DNA reads as TGCAGTGCAGGGGGCACTGAAGCTTTCTTT.

The CDR3 DNA reads TGTGCCAGCAGCTTACGGGACAGCCACACTGAAGCTTTCTTT. Translating it yields CASSLRDSHTEAFF. V gene TRBV7-2 combines with J gene TRBJ1-1, with TRBD1 identical over 7 bases. Germline V gene sequence: CDR1 SGHTA, CDR2 FQGNSA. V lost 2 bases, J lost 3 bases, and 3 bases stayed unmatched. The CDR3 extends over 14 amino acids.

This chain connects TRBV27 to TRBJ2-7; possible D gene TRBD2, 5 bases. V gave up 5 bases and J gave up 0 bases, with 20 bases separating them. This CDR3 is 17 amino acids long. From germline, CDR1 is MNHEY and CDR2 SMNVEV (reference sequence). The CDR3: CASSPWARAGDSYEQYF. In nucleotides, the CDR3 is TGTGCCAGCAGTCCGTGGGCCCGCGCGGGTGACTCCTACGAGCAGTACTTC.

The rearrangement links TRBV5-1 to TRBJ1-4; 7 bases line up with TRBD1. The J segment lost 10 bases and the V segment lost 5 bases, leaving 11 bases of the junction unmatched. Looked up from germline, CDR1 is SGHRS and CDR2 is YFSETQ. This CDR3 contains 14 residues. The CDR3 sequence: CASSAFDRVGKLFF. The CDR3 region has the DNA TGCGCCAGCAGTGCGTTCGACAGGGTCGGAAAACTGTTTTTT.